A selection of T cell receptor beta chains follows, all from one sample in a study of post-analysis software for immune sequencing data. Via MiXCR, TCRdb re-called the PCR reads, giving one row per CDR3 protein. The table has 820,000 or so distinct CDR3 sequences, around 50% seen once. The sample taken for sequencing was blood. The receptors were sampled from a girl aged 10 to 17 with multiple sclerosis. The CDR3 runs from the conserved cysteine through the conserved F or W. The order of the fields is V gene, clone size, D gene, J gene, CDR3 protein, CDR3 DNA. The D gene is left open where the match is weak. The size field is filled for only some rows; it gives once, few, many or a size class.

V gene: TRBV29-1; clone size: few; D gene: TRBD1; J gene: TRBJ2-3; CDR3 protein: CSVHGTASSTDTQYF; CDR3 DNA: TGCAGCGTCCACGGGACAGCCTCTAGCACAGATACGCAGTATTTT
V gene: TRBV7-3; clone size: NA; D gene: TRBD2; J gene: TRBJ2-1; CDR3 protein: CASSLLGGEYNEQFF; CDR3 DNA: TGTGCCAGCAGCTTACTGGGGGGGGAATACAATGAGCAGTTCTTC
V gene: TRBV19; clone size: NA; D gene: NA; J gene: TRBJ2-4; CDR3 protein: CASSIGNIQYF; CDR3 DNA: TGTGCCAGTAGTATAGGGAACATTCAGTACTTC
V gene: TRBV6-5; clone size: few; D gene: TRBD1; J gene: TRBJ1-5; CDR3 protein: CASSTRTGRQPQHF; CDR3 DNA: TGTGCCAGCAGTACCCGGACAGGGAGGCAGCCCCAGCATTTT
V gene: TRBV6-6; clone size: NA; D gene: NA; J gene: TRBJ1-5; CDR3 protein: CANRTRDIASDQPQHF; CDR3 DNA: TGTGCCAACAGAACCCGGGACATCGCTTCGGATCAGCCCCAGCATTTT
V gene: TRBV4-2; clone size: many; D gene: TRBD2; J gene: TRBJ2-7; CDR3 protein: CASSPETSGTYEQYF; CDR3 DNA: TGTGCCAGCAGCCCCGAGACTAGCGGGACCTACGAGCAGTACTTC
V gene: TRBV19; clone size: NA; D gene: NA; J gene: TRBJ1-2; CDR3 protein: CASSTYIDRQQHYGYTF; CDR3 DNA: TGTGCCAGTAGTACATACATCGACAGGCAACAACACTATGGCTACACCTTC
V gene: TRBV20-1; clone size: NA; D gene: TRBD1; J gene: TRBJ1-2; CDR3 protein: CSARDFSTGLDYGYTF; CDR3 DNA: TGCAGTGCTAGAGATTTCTCGACAGGGCTCGACTATGGCTACACCTTC
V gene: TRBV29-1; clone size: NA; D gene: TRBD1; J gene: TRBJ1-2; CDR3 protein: CSVYTGTGFRGYTF; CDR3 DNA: TGCAGCGTTTATACCGGGACAGGCTTTCGGGGCTACACCTTC
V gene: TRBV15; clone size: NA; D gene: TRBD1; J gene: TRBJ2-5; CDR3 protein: CATSEDRGQETQYF; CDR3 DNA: TGTGCCACCAGCGAGGACAGGGGCCAAGAGACCCAGTACTTC
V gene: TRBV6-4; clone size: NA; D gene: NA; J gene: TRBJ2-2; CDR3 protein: CASSAGHWAGELFF; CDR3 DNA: TGTGCCAGCAGCGCAGGCCATTGGGCCGGGGAGCTGTTTTTT
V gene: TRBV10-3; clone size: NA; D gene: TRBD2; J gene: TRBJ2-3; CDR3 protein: CAIRASGGYTDTQYF; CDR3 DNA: TGTGCCATCAGGGCGAGCGGGGGATACACAGATACGCAGTATTTT
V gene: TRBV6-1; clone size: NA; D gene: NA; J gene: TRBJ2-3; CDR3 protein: CASSEGRKPTKASDTQYF; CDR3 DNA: TGTGCCAGCAGTGAAGGGAGGAAGCCTACCAAGGCCTCTGATACGCAGTATTTT
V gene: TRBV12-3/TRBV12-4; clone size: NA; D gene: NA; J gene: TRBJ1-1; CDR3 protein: CASSMITMNTEAFF; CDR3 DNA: TGTGCCAGCAGTATGATCACAATGAACACTGAAGCTTTCTTT
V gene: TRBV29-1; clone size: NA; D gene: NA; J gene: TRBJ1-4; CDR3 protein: CSVGRNEKLFF; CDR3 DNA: TGCAGCGTTGGTCGGAATGAAAAACTGTTTTTT
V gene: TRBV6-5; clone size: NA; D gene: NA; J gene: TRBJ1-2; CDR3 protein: CASSPQNPYGYTF; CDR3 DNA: TGTGCCAGCAGTCCTCAAAACCCCTATGGCTACACCTTC
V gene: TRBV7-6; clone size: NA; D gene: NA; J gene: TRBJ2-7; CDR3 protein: CASSLRSGEQYF; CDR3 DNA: TGTGCCAGCAGCTTACGGTCAGGCGAGCAGTACTTC
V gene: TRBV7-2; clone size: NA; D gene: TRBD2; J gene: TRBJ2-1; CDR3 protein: CASSQPGLAGVEQFF; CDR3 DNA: TGTGCCAGCAGCCAACCGGGACTAGCGGGGGTTGAGCAGTTCTTC
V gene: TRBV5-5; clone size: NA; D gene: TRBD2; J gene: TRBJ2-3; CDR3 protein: CATSRTSGITDTQYF; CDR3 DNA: TGTGCCACCTCTCGGACTAGCGGAATCACAGATACGCAGTATTTT
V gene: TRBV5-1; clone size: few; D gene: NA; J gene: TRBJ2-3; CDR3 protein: CASSMTGLSTDTQYF; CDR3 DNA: TGCGCCAGCAGCATGACGGGACTGAGCACAGATACGCAGTATTTT
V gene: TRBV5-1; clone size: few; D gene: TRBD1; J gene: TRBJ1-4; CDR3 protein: CASSYTGALGEKLFF; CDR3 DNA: TGCGCCAGCAGTTATACAGGGGCCTTGGGCGAGAAACTGTTTTTT
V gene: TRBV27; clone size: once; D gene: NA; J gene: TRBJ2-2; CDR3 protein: CASRQLANTGELFF; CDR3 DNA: TGTGCCAGCAGGCAGCTCGCGAACACCGGGGAGCTGTTTTTT
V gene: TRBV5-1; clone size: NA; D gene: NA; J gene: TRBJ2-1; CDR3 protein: CASSLGGAYSVPLYNEQFF; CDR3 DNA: TGCGCCAGCAGCTTGGGGGGGGCATACTCTGTGCCGTTATACAATGAGCAGTTCTTC
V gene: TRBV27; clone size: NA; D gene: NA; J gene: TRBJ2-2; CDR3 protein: CASSSPGQGGSGELFF; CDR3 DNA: TGTGCCAGCAGTTCCCCCGGTCAGGGGGGTTCCGGGGAGCTGTTTTTT
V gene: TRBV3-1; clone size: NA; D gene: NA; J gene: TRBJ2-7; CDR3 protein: CASSRKGVEQYF; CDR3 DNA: TGTGCCAGCAGCCGCAAAGGAGTCGAGCAGTACTTC
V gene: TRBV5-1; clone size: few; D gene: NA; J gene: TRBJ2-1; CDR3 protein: CASSPARGEQFF; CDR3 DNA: TGCGCCAGCAGCCCGGCGCGTGGCGAGCAGTTCTTC
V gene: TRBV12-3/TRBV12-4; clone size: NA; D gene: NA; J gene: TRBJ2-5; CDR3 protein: CASRDGGGGETQYF; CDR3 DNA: TGTGCCAGCAGGGACGGGGGTGGGGGAGAGACCCAGTACTTC
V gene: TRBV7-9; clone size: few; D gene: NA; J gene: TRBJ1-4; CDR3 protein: CASSLAQGSEKLFF; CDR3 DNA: TGTGCCAGCAGCTTAGCCCAGGGAAGCGAAAAACTGTTTTTT
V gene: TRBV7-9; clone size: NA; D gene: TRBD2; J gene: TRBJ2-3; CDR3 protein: CASSYSGGGTDTQYF; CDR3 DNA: TGTGCCAGCAGCTATAGCGGGGGGGGCACAGATACGCAGTATTTT
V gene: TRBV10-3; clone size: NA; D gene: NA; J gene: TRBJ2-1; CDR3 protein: CAISETGSGAYNEQFF; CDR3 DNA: TGTGCCATCAGTGAGACGGGTAGCGGAGCATACAATGAGCAGTTCTTC
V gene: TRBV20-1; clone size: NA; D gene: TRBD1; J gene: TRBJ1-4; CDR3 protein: CSARDRQEKLFF; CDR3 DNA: TGCAGTGCTAGGGACAGGCAAGAAAAACTGTTTTTT
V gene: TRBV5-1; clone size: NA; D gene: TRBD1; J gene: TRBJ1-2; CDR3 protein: CASRGQEHYGYTF; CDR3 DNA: TGCGCCAGCAGGGGACAGGAGCACTATGGCTACACCTTC
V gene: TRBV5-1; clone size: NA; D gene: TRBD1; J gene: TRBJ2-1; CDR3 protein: CASSLTGANEQFF; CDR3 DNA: TGCGCCAGCAGCTTGACAGGGGCCAATGAGCAGTTCTTC
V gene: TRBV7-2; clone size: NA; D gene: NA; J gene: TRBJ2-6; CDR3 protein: CASSIGVFAGANVLTF; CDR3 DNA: TGTGCCAGCAGCATAGGGGTATTCGCTGGGGCCAACGTCCTGACTTTC
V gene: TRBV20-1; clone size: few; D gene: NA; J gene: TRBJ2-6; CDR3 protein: CSAGDPGGTGANVLTF; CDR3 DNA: TGCAGTGCTGGAGATCCCGGAGGTACCGGGGCCAACGTCCTGACTTTC
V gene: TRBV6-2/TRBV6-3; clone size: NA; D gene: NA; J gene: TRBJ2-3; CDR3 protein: CASGEDSLTTQYF; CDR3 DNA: TGTGCCAGCGGGGAGGACAGTTTGACTACGCAGTATTTT
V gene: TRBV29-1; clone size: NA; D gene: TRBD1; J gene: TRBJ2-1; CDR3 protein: CSVTTGNYNEQFF; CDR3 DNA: TGCAGCGTTACGACAGGGAATTACAATGAGCAGTTCTTC
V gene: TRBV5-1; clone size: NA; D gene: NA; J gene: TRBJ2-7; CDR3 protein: CASSLNGLSAYEQYF; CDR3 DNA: TGCGCCAGCAGCTTGAATGGCCTCTCCGCCTACGAGCAGTACTTC
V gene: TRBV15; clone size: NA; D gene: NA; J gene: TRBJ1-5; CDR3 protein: CATSVGTLNQPQHF; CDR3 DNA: TGTGCCACCAGCGTAGGGACTCTGAATCAGCCCCAGCATTTT
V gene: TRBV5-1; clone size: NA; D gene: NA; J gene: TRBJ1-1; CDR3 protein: CASSLGYSGTEAFF; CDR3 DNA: TGCGCCAGCAGCTTGGGGTACAGTGGGACTGAAGCTTTCTTT
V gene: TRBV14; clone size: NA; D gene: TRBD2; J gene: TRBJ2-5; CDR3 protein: CASSQGAGGSGKQYF; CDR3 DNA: TGTGCCAGCAGCCAAGGGGCGGGAGGATCGGGCAAGCAGTACTTC
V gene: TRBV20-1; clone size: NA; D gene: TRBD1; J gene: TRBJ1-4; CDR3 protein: CSASPLGTGGEKLFF; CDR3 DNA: TGCAGTGCTAGCCCGCTGGGCACAGGGGGGGAAAAACTGTTTTTT
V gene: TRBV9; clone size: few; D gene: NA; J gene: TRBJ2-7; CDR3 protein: CASSVGEGGSYEQYF; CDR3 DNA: TGTGCCAGCAGCGTAGGAGAGGGGGGGTCCTACGAGCAGTACTTC
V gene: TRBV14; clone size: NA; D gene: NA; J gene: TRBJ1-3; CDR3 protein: CASSQDPGRRNTIYF; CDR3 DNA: TGTGCCAGCAGCCAAGATCCGGGACGAAGGAACACCATATATTTT
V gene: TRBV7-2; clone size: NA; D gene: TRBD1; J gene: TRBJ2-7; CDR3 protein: CASSRGMDRFVYEQYF; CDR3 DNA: TGTGCCAGCAGCCGAGGAATGGACAGGTTTGTCTACGAGCAGTACTTC
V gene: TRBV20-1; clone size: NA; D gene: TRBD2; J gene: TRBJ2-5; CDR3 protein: CSAGGLIEETQYF; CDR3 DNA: TGCAGTGCCGGGGGACTAATAGAAGAGACCCAGTACTTC
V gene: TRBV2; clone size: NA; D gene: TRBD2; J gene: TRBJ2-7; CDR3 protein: CARGLAGADMREQYF; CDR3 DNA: TGTGCCAGGGGACTAGCGGGAGCGGATATGCGTGAGCAGTACTTC
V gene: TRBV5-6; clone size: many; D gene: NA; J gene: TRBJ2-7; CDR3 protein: CASEKVSYEQYF; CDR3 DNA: TGTGCCAGCGAGAAGGTCTCCTACGAGCAGTACTTC
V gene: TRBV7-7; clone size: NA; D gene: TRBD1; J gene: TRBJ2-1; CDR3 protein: CASSPGTGAPREQFF; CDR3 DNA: TGTGCCAGCAGCCCGGGGACAGGGGCCCCACGGGAACAGTTCTTC
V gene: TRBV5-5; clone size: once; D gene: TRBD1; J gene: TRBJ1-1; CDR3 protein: CASSSSDREGDTEAFF; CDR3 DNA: TGTGCCAGCAGCTCCTCCGACAGGGAAGGCGACACTGAAGCTTTCTTT
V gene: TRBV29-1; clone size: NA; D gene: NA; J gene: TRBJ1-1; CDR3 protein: CSVRSTEAFF; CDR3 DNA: TGCAGCGTTCGGTCCACTGAAGCTTTCTTT
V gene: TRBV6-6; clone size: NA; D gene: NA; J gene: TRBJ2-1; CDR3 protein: CASGWRGRSYNEQFF; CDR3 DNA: TGTGCCAGCGGGTGGCGGGGCCGTAGCTACAATGAGCAGTTCTTC